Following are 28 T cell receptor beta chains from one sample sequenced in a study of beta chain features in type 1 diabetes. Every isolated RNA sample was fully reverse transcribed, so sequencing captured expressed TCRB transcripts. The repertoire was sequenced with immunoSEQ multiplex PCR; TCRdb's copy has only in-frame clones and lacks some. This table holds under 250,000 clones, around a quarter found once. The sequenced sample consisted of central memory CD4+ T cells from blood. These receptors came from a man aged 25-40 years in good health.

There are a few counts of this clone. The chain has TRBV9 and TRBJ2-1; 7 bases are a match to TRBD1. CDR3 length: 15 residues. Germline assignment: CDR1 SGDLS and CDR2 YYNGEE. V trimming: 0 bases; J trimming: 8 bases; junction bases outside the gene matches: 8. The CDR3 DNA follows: TGTGCCAGCAGCGTAGATGGGACAGTGGGGGATGAGCAGTTCTTC. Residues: CASSVDGTVGDEQFF.

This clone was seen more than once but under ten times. The CDR3 bases are TGTGCCTGGAGTCCTCTTACCGGGGAGCTGTTTTTT. The encoded protein is CAWSPLTGELFF. This sequence joins TRBV30 and TRBJ2-2; D uncertain. Trimming removed 2 bases at V and 5 bases at J, with 6 bases between. CDR1 is GTSNPN, CDR2 SVGIG, per germline (reference sequence). The CDR3 is 12 residues long. The variable domain in full, with the rest retrieved from reference TRBV30 and TRBJ2-2, is SQTIHQWPATLVQPVGSPLSLECTVEGTSNPNLYWYRQAAGRGLQLLFYSVGIGQISSEVPQNLSASRPQDRQFILSSKKLLLSDSGFYLCAWSPLTGELFFGEGSRLTVL.

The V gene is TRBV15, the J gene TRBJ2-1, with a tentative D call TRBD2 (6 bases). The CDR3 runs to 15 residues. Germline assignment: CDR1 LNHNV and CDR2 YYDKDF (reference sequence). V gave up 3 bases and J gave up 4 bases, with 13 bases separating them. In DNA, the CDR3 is TGTGCCACCAGCAGGGTAGCGGAGTCTTACAATGAGCAGTTCTTC. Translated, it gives CATSRVAESYNEQFF.

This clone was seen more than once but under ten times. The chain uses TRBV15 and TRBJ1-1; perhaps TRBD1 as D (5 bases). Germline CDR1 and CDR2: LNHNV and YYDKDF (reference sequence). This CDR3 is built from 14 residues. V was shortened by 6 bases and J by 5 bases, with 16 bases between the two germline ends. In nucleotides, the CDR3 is TGTGCCACCAGTTCATGGAACGGGGGGACTGAAGCTTTCTTT. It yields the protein CATSSWNGGTEAFF. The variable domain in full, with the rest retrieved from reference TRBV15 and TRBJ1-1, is DAMVIQNPRYQVTQFGKPVTLSCSQTLNHNVMYWYQQKSSQAPKLLFHYYDKDFNNEADTPDNFQSRRPNTSFCFLDIRSPGLGDTAMYLCATSSWNGGTEAFFGQGTRLTVV.

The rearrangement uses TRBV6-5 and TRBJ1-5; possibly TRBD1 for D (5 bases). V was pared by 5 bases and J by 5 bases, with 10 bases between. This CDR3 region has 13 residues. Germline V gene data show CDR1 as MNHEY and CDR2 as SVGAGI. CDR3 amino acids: CASSTTADQPQHF. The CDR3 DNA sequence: TGTGCCAGCAGTACGACAGCCGATCAGCCCCAGCATTTT.

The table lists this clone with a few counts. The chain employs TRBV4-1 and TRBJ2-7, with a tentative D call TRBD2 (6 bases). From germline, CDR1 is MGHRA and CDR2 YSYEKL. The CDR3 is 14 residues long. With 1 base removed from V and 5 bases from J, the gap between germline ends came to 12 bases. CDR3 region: CASSQVGGAHEQYF. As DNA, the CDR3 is TGCGCCAGCAGCCAAGTGGGCGGGGCCCACGAGCAGTACTTC.

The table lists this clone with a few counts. The CDR3 sequence: CASSLGSGGNTQYF. CDR3 sequence (DNA): TGTGCCAGCAGCTTAGGTAGCGGAGGAAATACGCAGTATTTT. The gene calls are TRBV7-8 and TRBJ2-3; D is possibly TRBD2 (6 bases). Germline V CDR1 and CDR2: SGHVS, FQNEAQ. V was shortened by 1 base and J by 7 bases, with 12 bases between the two germline ends. The CDR3 runs 14 residues.

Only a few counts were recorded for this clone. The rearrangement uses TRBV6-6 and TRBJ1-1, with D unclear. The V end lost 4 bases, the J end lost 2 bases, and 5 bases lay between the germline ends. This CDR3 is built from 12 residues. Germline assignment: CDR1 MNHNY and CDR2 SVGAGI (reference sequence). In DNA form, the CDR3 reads TGTGCCAGCAGTTGGGGTAACACTGAAGCTTTCTTT. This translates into CASSWGNTEAFF.

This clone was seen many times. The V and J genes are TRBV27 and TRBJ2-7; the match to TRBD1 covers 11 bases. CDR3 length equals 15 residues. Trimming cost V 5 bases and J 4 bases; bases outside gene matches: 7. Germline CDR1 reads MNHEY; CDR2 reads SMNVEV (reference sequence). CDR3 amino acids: CASSPFGQGAYEQYF. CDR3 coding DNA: TGTGCCAGCAGTCCGTTTGGACAGGGGGCTTACGAGCAGTACTTC.

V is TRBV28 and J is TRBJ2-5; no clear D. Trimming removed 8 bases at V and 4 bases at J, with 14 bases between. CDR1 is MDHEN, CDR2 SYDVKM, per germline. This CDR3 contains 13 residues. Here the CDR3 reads CASGLGWPETQYF. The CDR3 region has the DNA TGTGCCAGCGGTCTAGGGTGGCCAGAGACCCAGTACTTC.

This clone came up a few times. CDR3 bases: TGTGCCAGCAGTCCACACGGACTAGCGGGGAAAGAGACCCAGTACTTC. Amino acid sequence: CASSPHGLAGKETQYF. This chain connects TRBV25-1 to TRBJ2-5, with 12 positions matching TRBD2. The V gene end was trimmed by 5 bases and the J gene end by 3 bases; junction bases not matched to a gene: 7. The CDR3 consists of 16 residues. The germline CDR1 and CDR2 sequences are MGHDK and SYGVNS.

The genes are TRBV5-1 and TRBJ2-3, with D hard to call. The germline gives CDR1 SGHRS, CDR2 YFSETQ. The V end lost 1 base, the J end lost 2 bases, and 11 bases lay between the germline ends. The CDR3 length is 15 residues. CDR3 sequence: CASSLTRQITDTQYF. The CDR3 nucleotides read TGCGCCAGCAGCTTGACGCGGCAGATCACAGATACGCAGTATTTT.

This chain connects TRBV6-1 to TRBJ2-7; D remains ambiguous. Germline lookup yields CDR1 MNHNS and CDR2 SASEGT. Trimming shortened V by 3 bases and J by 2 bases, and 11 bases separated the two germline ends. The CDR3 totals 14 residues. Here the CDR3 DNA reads TGTGCCAGCAGTGAGAGACCGCTGACCTACGAGCAGTACTTC. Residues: CASSERPLTYEQYF.

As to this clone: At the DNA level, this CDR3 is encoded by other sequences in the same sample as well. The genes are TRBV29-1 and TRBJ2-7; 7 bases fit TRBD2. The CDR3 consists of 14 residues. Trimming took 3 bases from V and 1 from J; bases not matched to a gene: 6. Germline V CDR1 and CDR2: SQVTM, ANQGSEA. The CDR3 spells CSVEGAGGSYEQYF. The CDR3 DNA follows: TGCAGCGTTGAGGGTGCCGGGGGGTCCTACGAGCAGTACTTC.

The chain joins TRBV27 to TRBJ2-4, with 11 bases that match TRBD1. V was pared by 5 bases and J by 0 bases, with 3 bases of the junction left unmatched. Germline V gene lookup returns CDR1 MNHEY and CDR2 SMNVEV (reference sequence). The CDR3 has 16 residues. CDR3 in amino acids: CASSPGQGVAKNIQYF. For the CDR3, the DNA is TGTGCCAGCAGTCCGGGACAGGGGGTAGCCAAAAACATTCAGTACTTC.

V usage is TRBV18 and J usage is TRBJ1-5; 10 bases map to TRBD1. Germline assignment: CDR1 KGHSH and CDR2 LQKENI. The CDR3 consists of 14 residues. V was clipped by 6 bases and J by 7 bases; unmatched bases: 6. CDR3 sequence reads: CASSLDRGRQPQHF. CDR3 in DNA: TGTGCCAGCTCCCTCGACAGGGGGCGACAGCCCCAGCATTTT.

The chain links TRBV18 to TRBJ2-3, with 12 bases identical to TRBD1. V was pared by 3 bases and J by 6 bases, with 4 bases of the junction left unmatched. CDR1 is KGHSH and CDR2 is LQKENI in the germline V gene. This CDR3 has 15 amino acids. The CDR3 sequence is CASSPRDRGLDTQYF. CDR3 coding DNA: TGTGCCAGCTCACCGCGGGACAGGGGGCTCGATACGCAGTATTTT.

For the CDR3, the DNA is TGTGCCAGTAGTATACCGGGAGGGTCGCCCCTCCACTTT. Its protein is CASSIPGGSPLHF. The chain has TRBV19 and TRBJ1-6; D uncertain. V was clipped by 2 bases and J by 13 bases, with 12 bases between them. Germline-derived CDR1 and CDR2 are LNHDA and SQIVND (reference sequence). The CDR3 covers 13 residues.

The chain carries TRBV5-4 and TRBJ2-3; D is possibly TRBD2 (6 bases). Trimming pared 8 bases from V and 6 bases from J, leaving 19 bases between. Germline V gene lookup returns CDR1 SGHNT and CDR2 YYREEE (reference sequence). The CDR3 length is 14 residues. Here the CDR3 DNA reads TGTGCCAGTTCCCTAGCGAACCAGATGGATACGCAGTATTTT. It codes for CASSLANQMDTQYF.

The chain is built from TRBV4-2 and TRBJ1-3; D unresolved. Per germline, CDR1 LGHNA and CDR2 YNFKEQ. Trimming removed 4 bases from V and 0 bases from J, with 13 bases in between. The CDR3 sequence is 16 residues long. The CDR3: CASSPREAGSGNTIYF. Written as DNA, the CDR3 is TGTGCCAGCAGCCCGAGGGAAGCAGGCTCTGGAAACACCATATATTTT.

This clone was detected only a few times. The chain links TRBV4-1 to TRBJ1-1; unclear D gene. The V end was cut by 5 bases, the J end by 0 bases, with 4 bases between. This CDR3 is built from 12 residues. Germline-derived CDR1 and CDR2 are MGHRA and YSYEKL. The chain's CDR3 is CASSFMNTEAFF. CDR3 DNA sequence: TGCGCCAGCAGCTTCATGAACACTGAAGCTTTCTTT.

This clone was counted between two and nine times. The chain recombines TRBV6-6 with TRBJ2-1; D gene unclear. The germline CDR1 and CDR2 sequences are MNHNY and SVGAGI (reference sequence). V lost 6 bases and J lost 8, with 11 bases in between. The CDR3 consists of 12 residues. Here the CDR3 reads CASSYGPDEQFF. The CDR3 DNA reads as TGTGCCAGCAGCTACGGCCCCGATGAGCAGTTCTTC.

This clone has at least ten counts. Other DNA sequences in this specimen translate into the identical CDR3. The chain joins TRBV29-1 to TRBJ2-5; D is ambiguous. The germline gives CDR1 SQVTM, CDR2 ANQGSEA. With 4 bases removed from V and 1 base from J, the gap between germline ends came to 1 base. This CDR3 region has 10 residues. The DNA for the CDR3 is TGCAGCGTTGGCCAAGAGACCCAGTACTTC. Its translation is CSVGQETQYF.

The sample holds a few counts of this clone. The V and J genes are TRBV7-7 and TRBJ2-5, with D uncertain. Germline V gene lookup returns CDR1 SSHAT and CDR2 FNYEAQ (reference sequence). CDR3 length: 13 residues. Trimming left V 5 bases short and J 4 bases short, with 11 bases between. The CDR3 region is CASSPHPGETQYF. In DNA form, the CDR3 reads TGTGCCAGCAGCCCCCACCCGGGAGAGACCCAGTACTTC. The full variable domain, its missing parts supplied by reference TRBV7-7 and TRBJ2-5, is GAGVSQSPRYKVTKRGQDVTLRCDPISSHATLYWYQQALGQGPEFLTYFNYEAQPDKSGLPSDRFSAERPEGSISTLTIQRTEQRDSAMYRCASSPHPGETQYFGPGTRLLVL.

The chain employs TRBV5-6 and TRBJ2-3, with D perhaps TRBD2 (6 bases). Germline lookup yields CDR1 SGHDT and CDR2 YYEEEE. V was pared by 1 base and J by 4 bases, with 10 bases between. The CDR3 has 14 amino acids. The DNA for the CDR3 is TGTGCCAGCAGCTTGACGCGGGGCCCAGATACGCAGTATTTT. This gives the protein CASSLTRGPDTQYF.

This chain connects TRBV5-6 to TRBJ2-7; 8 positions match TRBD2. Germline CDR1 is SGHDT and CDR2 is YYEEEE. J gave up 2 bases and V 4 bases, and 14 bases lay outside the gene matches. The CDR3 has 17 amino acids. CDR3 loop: CASSRGTSGGFPYEQYF. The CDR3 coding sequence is TGTGCCAGCAGCCGGGGAACGTCGGGAGGGTTTCCCTACGAGCAGTACTTC.

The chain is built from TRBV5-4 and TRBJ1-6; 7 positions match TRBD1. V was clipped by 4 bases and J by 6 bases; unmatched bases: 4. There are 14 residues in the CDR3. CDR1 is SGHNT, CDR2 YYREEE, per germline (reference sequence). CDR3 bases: TGTGCCAGCAGCCCGGACAGGACTAATTCACCCCTCCACTTT. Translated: CASSPDRTNSPLHF.

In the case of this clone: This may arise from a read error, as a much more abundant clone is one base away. The CDR3 region is CAWSAPDREGTEAFF. The CDR3 nucleotides read TGTGCCTGGAGCGCCCCGGACCGAGAGGGAACTGAAGCTTTCTTT. V is TRBV30 and J is TRBJ1-1, with D unclear. The CDR3 is 15 residues long. V gave up 3 bases and J gave up 5 bases, with 19 bases separating them. In germline, CDR1 is GTSNPN, CDR2 SVGIG (reference sequence). Looking up the rest from reference TRBV30 and TRBJ1-1 gives the full variable domain: SQTIHQWPATLVQPVGSPLSLECTVEGTSNPNLYWYRQAAGRGLQLLFYSVGIGQISSEVPQNLSASRPQDRQFILSSKKLLLSDSGFYLCAWSAPDREGTEAFFGQGTRLTVV.